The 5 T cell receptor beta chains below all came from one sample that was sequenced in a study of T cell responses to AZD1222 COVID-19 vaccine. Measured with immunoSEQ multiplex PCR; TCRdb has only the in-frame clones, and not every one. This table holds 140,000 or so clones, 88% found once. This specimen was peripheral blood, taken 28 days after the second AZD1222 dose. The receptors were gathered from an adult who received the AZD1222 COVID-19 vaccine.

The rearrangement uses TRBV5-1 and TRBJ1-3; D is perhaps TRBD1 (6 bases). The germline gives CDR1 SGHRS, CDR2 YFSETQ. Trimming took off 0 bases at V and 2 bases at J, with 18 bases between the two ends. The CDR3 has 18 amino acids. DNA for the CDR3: TGCGCCAGCAGCTTGGATCCAGGAGGTCCAGGGGCTGGAAACACCATATATTTT. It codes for CASSLDPGGPGAGNTIYF.

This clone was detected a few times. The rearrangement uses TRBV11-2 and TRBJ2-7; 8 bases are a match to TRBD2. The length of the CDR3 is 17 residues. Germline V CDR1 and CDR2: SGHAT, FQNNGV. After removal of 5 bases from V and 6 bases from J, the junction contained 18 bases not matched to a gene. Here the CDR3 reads CASSTLRTSGRGTEQYF. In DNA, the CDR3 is TGTGCCAGCAGCACGCTCCGAACTAGCGGTCGGGGCACCGAGCAGTACTTC.

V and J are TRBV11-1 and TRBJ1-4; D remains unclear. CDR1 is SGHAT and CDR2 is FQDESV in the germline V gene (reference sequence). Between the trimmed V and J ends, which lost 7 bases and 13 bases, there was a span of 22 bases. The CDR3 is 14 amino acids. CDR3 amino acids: CASTEDGGEKGLFF. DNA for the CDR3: TGTGCCAGCACCGAGGACGGTGGTGAGAAAGGACTGTTTTTT. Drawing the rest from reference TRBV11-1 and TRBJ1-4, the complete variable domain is EAEVAQSPRYKITEKSQAVAFWCDPISGHATLYWYRQILGQGPELLVQFQDESVVDDSQLPKDRFSAERLKGVDSTLKIQPAELGDSAMYLCASTEDGGEKGLFFGSGTQLSVL.

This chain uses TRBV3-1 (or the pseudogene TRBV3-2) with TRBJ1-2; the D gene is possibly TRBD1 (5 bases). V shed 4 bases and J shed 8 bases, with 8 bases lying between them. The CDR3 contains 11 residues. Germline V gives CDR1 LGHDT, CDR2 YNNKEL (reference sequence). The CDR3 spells CASSPGGGYTF. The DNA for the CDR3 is TGTGCCAGCAGCCCCGGGGGAGGCTACACCTTC.

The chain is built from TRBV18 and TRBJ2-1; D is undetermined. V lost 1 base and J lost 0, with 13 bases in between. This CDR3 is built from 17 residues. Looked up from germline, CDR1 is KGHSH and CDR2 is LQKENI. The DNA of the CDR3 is TGTGCCAGCTCACCACAATCGGGCGAGCTCTCCTACAATGAGCAGTTCTTC. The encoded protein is CASSPQSGELSYNEQFF.